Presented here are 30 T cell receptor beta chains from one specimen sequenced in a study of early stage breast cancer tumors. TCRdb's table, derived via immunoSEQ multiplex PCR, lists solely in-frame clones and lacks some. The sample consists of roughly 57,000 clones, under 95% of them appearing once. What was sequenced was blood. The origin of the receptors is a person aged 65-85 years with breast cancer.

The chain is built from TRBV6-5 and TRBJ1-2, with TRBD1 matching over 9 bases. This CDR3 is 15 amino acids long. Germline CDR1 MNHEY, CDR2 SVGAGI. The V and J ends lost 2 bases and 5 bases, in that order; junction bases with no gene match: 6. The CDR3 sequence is CASSYQRTGEYGYTF. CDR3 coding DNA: TGTGCCAGCAGTTACCAAAGGACAGGGGAATATGGCTACACCTTC.

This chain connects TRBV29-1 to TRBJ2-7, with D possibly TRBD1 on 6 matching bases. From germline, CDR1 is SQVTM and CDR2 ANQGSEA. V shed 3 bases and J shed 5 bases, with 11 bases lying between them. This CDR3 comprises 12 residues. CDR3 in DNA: TGCAGCGTTGAGGGGACAAGGAACGAGCAGTACTTC. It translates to CSVEGTRNEQYF.

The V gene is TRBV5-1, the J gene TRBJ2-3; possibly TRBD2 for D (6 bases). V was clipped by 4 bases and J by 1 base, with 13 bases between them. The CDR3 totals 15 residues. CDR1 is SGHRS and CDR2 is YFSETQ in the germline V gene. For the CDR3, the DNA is TGCGCCAGCAGCCCCCTTGGGGAGGGCACAGATACGCAGTATTTT. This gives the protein CASSPLGEGTDTQYF.

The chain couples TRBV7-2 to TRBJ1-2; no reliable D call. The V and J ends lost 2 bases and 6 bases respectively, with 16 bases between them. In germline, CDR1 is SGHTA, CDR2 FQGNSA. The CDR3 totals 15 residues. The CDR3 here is CASSLLFGPADGYTF. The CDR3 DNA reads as TGTGCCAGCAGCTTATTGTTTGGGCCGGCAGATGGCTACACCTTC.

CDR3: CASTSPGGNEQFF. The CDR3 DNA follows: TGCGCCAGCACCTCGCCAGGGGGGAATGAGCAGTTCTTC. The chain uses TRBV5-1 and TRBJ2-1; possible D gene TRBD1, 7 bases. V was clipped by 6 bases and J by 7 bases, with 14 bases between them. CDR3 length: 13 amino acids. CDR1 is SGHRS, CDR2 YFSETQ, per germline.

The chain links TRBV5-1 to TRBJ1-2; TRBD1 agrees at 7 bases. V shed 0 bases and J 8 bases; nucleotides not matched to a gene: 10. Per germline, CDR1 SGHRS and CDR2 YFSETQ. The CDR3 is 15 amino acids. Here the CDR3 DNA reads TGCGCCAGCAGCTTGGTTTCACGGCAGGGGGACGGCTACACCTTC. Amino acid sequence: CASSLVSRQGDGYTF.

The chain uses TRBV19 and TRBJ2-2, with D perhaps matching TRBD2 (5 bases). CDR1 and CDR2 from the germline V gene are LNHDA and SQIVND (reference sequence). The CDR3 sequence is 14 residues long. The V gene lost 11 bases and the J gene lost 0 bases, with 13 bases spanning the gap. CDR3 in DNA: TGTGCCTCTGTGCGGGTCGCGAACACCGGGGAGCTGTTTTTT. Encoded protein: CASVRVANTGELFF.

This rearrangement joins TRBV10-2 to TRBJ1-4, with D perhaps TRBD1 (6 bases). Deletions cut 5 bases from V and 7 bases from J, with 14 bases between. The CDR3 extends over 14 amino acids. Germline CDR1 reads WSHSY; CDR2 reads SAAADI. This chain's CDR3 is CASSMWGQGEKLFF. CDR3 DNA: TGCGCCAGCAGTATGTGGGGGCAGGGTGAAAAACTGTTTTTT.

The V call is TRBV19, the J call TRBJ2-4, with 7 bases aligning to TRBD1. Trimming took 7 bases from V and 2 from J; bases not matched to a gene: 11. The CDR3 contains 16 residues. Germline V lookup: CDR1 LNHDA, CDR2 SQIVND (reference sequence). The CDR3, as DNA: TGTGCCAGTATGTCCACAGGGGAGAAAACCAAAAACATTCAGTACTTC. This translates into CASMSTGEKTKNIQYF. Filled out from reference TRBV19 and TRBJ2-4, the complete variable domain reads DGGITQSPKYLFRKEGQNVTLSCEQNLNHDAMYWYRQDPGQGLRLIYYSQIVNDFQKGDIAEGYSVSREKKESFPLTVTSAQKNPTAFYLCASMSTGEKTKNIQYFGAGTRLSVL.

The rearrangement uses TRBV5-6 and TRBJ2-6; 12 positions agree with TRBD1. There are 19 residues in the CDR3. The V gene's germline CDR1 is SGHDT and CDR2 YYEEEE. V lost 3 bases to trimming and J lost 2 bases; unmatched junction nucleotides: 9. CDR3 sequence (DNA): TGTGCCAGCAGCTGGGGGACAGGGGGCCTGACTACTGGGGCCAACGTCCTGACTTTC. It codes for CASSWGTGGLTTGANVLTF.

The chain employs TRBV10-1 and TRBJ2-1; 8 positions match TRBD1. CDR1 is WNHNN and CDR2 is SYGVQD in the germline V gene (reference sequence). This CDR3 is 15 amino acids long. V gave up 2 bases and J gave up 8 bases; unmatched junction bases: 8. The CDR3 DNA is TGCGCCAGCAGTGAGCTTGGACAGGGCCAGTATGAGCAGTTCTTC. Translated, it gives CASSELGQGQYEQFF.

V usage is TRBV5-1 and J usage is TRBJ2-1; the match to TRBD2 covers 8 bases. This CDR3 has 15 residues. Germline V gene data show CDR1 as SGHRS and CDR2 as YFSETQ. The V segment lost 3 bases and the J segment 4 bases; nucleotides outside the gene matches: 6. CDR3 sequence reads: CASSSPEREYNEQFF. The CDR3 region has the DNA TGCGCCAGCAGCTCCCCCGAGCGGGAGTACAATGAGCAGTTCTTC.

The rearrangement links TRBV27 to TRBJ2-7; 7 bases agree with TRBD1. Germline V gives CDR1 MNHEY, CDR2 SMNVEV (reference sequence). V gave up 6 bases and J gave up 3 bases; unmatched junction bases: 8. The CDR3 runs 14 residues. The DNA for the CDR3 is TGTGCCAGCAGGTCGGCAGGGGGAAGCTACGAGCAGTACTTC. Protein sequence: CASRSAGGSYEQYF.

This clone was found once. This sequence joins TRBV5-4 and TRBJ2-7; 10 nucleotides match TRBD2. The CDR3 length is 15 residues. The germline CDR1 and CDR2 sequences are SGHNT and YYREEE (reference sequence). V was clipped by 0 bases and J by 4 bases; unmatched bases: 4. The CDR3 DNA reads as TGTGCCAGCAGCTTGGGGGGGACTAGCGTGTACGAGCAGTACTTC. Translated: CASSLGGTSVYEQYF.

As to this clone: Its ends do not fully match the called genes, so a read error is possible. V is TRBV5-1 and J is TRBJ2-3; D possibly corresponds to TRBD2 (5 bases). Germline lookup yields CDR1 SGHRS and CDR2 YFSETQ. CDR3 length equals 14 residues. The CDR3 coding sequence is TGCGCCAGCAGTTTGGGCGGGCCCACAGATACGCAGTATTTT. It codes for CASSLGGPTDTQYF.

The CDR3 bases are TGTGCCAGCAGCTTAGTGGTAGCGGGAGTGGCCGGGGAGCTGTTTTTT. Its protein is CASSLVVAGVAGELFF. The rearrangement links TRBV11-2 to TRBJ2-2, with 9 bases matching TRBD2. V shed 1 base and J 6 bases; nucleotides not matched to a gene: 6. CDR3 length: 16 residues. Germline assignment: CDR1 SGHAT and CDR2 FQNNGV.

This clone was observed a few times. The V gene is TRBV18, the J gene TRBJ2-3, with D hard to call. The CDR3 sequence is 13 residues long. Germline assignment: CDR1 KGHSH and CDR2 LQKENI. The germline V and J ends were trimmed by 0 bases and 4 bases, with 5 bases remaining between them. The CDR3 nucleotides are TGTGCCAGCTCACCACCTACGGCAGATACGCAGTATTTT. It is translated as CASSPPTADTQYF.

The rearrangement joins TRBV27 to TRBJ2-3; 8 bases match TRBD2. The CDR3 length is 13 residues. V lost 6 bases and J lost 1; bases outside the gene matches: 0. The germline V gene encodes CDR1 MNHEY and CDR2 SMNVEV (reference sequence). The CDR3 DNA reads TGTGCCAGCAGGACTAGCGGCACAGATACGCAGTATTTT. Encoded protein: CASRTSGTDTQYF.

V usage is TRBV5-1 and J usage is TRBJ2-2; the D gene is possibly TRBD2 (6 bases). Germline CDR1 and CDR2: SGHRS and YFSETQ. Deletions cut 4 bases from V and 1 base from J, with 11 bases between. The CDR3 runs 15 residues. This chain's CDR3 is CASSPLGGNTGELFF. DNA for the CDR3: TGCGCCAGCAGCCCTCTGGGAGGGAACACCGGGGAGCTGTTTTTT.

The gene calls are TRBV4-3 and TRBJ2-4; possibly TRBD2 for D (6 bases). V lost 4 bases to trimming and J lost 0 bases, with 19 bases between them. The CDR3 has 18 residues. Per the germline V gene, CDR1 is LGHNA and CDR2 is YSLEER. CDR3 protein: CASSRKHHGGLAKNIQYF. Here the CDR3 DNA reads TGCGCCAGCAGCCGTAAACATCACGGGGGACTAGCCAAAAACATTCAGTACTTC.

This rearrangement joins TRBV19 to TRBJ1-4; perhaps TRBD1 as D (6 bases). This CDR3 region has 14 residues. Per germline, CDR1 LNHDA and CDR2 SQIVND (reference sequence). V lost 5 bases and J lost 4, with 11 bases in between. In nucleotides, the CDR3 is TGTGCCAGTAGTCGGGACACCCTTAATGAAAAACTGTTTTTT. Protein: CASSRDTLNEKLFF.

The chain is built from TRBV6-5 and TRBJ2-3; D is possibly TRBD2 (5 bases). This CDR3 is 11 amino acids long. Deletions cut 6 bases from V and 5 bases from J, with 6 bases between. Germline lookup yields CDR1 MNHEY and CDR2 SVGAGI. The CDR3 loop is CASSREDTQYF. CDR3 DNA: TGTGCCAGCAGCCGGGAAGATACGCAGTATTTT.

The CDR3 loop is CASSLRTGRETQYF. DNA of the CDR3: TGTGCCAGCAGCTTAAGGACAGGGAGAGAGACCCAGTACTTC. The gene calls are TRBV5-6 and TRBJ2-5; 8 positions match TRBD1. This CDR3 region has 14 residues. V shed 2 bases, J shed 4 bases, and the junction held 4 bases outside the gene matches. CDR1 and CDR2 (germline): SGHDT, YYEEEE.

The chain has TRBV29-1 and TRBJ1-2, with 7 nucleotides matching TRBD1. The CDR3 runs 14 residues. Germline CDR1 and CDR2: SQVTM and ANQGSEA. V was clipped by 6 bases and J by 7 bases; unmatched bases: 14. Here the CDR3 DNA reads TGCAGCGTCTCTACTACAGGGGTCCAGGGTGGCTACACCTTC. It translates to CSVSTTGVQGGYTF. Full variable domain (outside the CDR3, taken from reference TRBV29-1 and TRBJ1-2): SAVISQKPSRDICQRGTSLTIQCQVDSQVTMMFWYRQQPGQSLTLIATANQGSEATYESGFVIDKFPISRPNLTFSTLTVSNMSPEDSSIYLCSVSTTGVQGGYTFGSGTRLTVV.

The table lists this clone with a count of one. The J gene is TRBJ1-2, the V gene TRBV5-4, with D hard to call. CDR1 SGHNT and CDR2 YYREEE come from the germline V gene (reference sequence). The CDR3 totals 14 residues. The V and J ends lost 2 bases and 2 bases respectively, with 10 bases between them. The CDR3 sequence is CASSLSFLNYGYTF. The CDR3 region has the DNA TGTGCCAGCAGCTTATCCTTCCTAAACTATGGCTACACCTTC. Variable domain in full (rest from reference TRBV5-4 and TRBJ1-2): ETGVTQSPTHLIKTRGQQVTLRCSSQSGHNTVSWYQQALGQGPQFIFQYYREEENGRGNFPPRFSGLQFPNYSSELNVNALELDDSALYLCASSLSFLNYGYTFGSGTRLTVV.

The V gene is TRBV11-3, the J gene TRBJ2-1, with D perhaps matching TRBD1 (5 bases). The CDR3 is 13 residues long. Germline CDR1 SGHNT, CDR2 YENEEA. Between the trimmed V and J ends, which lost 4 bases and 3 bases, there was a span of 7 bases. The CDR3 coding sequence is TGTGCCAGCAGCTCAGGGTTCTACAATGAGCAGTTCTTC. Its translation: CASSSGFYNEQFF.

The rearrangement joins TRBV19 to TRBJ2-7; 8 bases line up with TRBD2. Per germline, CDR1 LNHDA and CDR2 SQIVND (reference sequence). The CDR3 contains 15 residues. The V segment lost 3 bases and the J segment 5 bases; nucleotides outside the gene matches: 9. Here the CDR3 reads CASSIISGRPNEQYF. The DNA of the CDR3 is TGTGCCAGTAGTATTATAAGCGGGAGACCCAACGAGCAGTACTTC.

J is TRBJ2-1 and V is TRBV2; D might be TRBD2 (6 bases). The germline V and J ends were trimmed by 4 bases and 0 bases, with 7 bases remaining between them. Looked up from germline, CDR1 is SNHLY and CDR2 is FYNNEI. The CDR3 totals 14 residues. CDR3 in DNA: TGTGCCAGCAGTGTCGGGAGCTCCTACAATGAGCAGTTCTTC. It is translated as CASSVGSSYNEQFF.

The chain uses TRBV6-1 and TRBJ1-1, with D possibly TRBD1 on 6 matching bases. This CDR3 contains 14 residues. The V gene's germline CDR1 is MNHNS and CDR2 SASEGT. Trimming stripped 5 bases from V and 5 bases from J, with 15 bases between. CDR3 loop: CASSRGGARTEAFF. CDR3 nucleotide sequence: TGTGCCAGCAGTAGGGGGGGCGCGAGAACTGAAGCTTTCTTT.

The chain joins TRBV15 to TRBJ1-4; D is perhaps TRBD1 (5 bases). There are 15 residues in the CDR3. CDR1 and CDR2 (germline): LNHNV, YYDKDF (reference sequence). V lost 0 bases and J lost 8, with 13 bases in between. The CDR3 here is CATSRDLGEGEKLFF. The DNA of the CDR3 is TGTGCCACCAGCAGAGATCTAGGGGAGGGGGAAAAACTGTTTTTT.